The 15 T cell receptor beta chains below come from one sample, sequenced in a study of cytomegalovirus exposure and HLA in healthy donors. Sequenced by immunoSEQ multiplex PCR; TCRdb stores in-frame clones only, minus some. Found here are about 130,000 clones, roughly 89% of them singletons; the top ten hold around 9%. Specimen: PBMCs. The receptor source for this set is a woman younger than 35 in good health and CMV-seropositive.

To note about this clone: Its ends do not fully match the called genes, so a read error is possible. The V gene is TRBV5-6, the J gene TRBJ1-1; D not certain. There are 9 residues in the CDR3. Germline loops: CDR1 SGHDT, CDR2 YYEEEE. Here the CDR3 reads CASSLARGF. The CDR3 DNA is TGTGCCAGCAGCTTGGCGCGGGGCTTT.

The gene calls are TRBV5-1 and TRBJ2-5; 7 nucleotides match TRBD2. In germline, CDR1 is SGHRS, CDR2 YFSETQ. With 7 bases clipped from V and 2 bases from J, the junction kept 2 bases outside the gene matches. The CDR3 loop spans 12 amino acids. CDR3 in amino acids: CASAGLQETQYF. CDR3 nucleotide sequence: TGCGCCAGCGCGGGACTACAAGAGACCCAGTACTTC.

CDR3 nucleotides: TGTGCCAGCAGCTCAAAAGGGAGTGAAGCTTTCTTT. It is translated as CASSSKGSEAFF. The gene calls are TRBV11-3 and TRBJ1-1; D is ambiguous. V lost 4 bases and J lost 7, with 10 bases in between. Per the germline V gene, CDR1 is SGHNT and CDR2 is YENEEA. The CDR3 has 12 amino acids.

V usage is TRBV6-5 and J usage is TRBJ2-5; 7 bases are shared with TRBD2. Germline V gene lookup returns CDR1 MNHEY and CDR2 SVGAGI. Losses at the gene ends were 5 bases for V and 4 bases for J; bases not matched to a gene: 10. The CDR3 covers 15 residues. The CDR3 is CASSPRGRVTETQYF. CDR3 nucleotide sequence: TGTGCCAGCAGTCCTCGGGGGAGGGTAACAGAGACCCAGTACTTC.

Note on this clone: Compared with germline, one end of the junction differs, possibly owing to a read error. V and J are TRBV4-1 and TRBJ2-1, with TRBD2 matching 11 bases. CDR1 MGHRA and CDR2 YSYEKL come from the germline V gene. CDR3 length: 16 amino acids. CDR3 sequence reads: CAGSQETSGGDNEQFF. In nucleotides, the CDR3 is TGCGCCGGCAGCCAAGAAACTAGCGGGGGAGACAATGAGCAGTTCTTC.

The chain joins TRBV28 to TRBJ1-2, with a tentative D call TRBD1 (6 bases). Per germline, CDR1 MDHEN and CDR2 SYDVKM. The germline V and J ends were trimmed by 7 bases and 6 bases, with 18 bases remaining between them. This CDR3 spans 14 amino acids. CDR3 DNA: TGTGCCAGCACCGAAAACTCCAGGGGAAATGGCTACACCTTC. Protein product: CASTENSRGNGYTF.

J is TRBJ1-3 and V is TRBV5-4; D might be TRBD1 (6 bases). Trimming shortened V by 4 bases and J by 4 bases, and 18 bases separated the two germline ends. Looked up from germline, CDR1 is SGHNT and CDR2 is YYREEE (reference sequence). The CDR3 length is 16 residues. The CDR3: CASSRFPDRRGNTIYF. Here the CDR3 DNA reads TGTGCCAGCAGCCGATTCCCCGACAGGCGGGGAAACACCATATATTTT.

This sequence joins TRBV4-2 and TRBJ1-1; TRBD1 might be the D (5 bases). Trimming removed 3 bases at V and 1 base at J, with 15 bases between. This CDR3 region has 16 residues. In germline, CDR1 is LGHNA, CDR2 YNFKEQ. CDR3 region: CASSHGLPTGNTEAFF. The CDR3 region has the DNA TGTGCCAGCAGCCACGGATTACCTACAGGGAACACTGAAGCTTTCTTT.

The chain has TRBV28 and TRBJ2-1; 13 bases are a match to TRBD2. CDR1 is MDHEN and CDR2 is SYDVKM in the germline V gene. The trim removed 1 base at V and 8 bases at J, leaving 11 bases unmatched. This CDR3 has 18 residues. The CDR3 protein is CASSLLLAGGPPSDEQFF. The CDR3 DNA follows: TGTGCCAGCAGTTTATTACTAGCGGGGGGGCCTCCCTCGGATGAGCAGTTCTTC.

The genes are TRBV7-9 and TRBJ2-3, with 8 positions matching TRBD1. J gave up 1 base and V 5 bases, and 5 bases lay outside the gene matches. Germline CDR1 SEHNR, CDR2 FQNEAQ (reference sequence). CDR3 length equals 15 residues. The CDR3 DNA reads TGTGCCAGCAGCCCGATGGGACAGGGCACAGATACGCAGTATTTT. Its protein product is CASSPMGQGTDTQYF.

V gene TRBV6-6 combines with J gene TRBJ2-7; D is possibly TRBD1 (5 bases). There are 13 residues in the CDR3. Germline assignment: CDR1 MNHNY and CDR2 SVGAGI (reference sequence). Trimming pared 2 bases from V and 2 bases from J, leaving 7 bases between. The CDR3 bases are TGTGCCAGCAGTTACGGCAGGGCCTACGAGCAGTACTTC. This encodes CASSYGRAYEQYF.

This chain connects TRBV6-1 to TRBJ1-5; a possible D gene is TRBD1 (6 bases). The V end was cut by 4 bases, the J end by 2 bases, with 12 bases between. CDR3 size: 15 residues. The germline V gene encodes CDR1 MNHNS and CDR2 SASEGT. CDR3 in DNA: TGTGCCAGCAGTGTCGCAGGGGTTGGCAATCAGCCCCAGCATTTT. It specifies CASSVAGVGNQPQHF.

This chain connects TRBV11-2 to TRBJ1-2, with 10 bases lining up with TRBD1. J gave up 5 bases and V 5 bases, and 11 bases lay outside the gene matches. Germline V lookup: CDR1 SGHAT, CDR2 FQNNGV. The CDR3 is 16 amino acids. CDR3 sequence: CASSPGTGETFYGYTF. CDR3 nucleotide sequence: TGTGCCAGCAGCCCCGGGACAGGGGAAACCTTTTATGGCTACACCTTC.

The gene calls are TRBV19 and TRBJ2-1; maybe TRBD1 (6 bases). The germline V and J ends were trimmed by 5 bases and 6 bases, with 20 bases remaining between them. This CDR3 contains 16 residues. CDR1 and CDR2 from the germline V gene are LNHDA and SQIVND (reference sequence). CDR3 sequence reads: CASSPRTEWVGNEQFF. In nucleotides, the CDR3 is TGTGCCAGTAGTCCCCGGACAGAGTGGGTGGGCAATGAGCAGTTCTTC. The full variable domain, completed using reference TRBV19 and TRBJ2-1, is DGGITQSPKYLFRKEGQNVTLSCEQNLNHDAMYWYRQDPGQGLRLIYYSQIVNDFQKGDIAEGYSVSREKKESFPLTVTSAQKNPTAFYLCASSPRTEWVGNEQFFGPGTRLTVL.

Note on this clone: At one end the junction does not follow the germline gene, possibly because of a read error. Written as DNA, the CDR3 is TGCGCACGGGGGGTTCAAACTGAAGCTTTCTTT. It yields the protein CARGVQTEAFF. The genes are TRBV30 and TRBJ1-1; TRBD1 is a possible D gene (5 bases). This CDR3 spans 11 amino acids. The germline CDR1 and CDR2 sequences are GTSNPN and SVGIG (reference sequence).